This T cell receptor (beta chain) originates from a study of blood T cell repertoires in COVID-19. Overall study: PBMCs, B-cell-depleted T cells, or T cells provided the cDNA or gDNA that made up the material.

Recruits, aged roughly 18 to 95 years, lived in 24 US areas. Participants had their cohort set by participant-reported clinical history. CDR3 length equals 16 residues. Germline V gene lookup returns CDR1 SGDLS and CDR2 YYNGEE. Trimming cost V 0 bases and J 1 base, with 13 bases left between them. Original processing notes: Amplification of reference gene primers was used by the study to estimate nucleated cell counts. Assay used: immunoSEQ multiplex PCR; TCRdb lists only in-frame clones, some missing. From that table come the V and J calls and clone size; the DNA was used to work out D and trimming. The table lists roughly 200,000 clones, 86% of them singletons, with more than 4% in the top ten.

The chain has TRBV9 and TRBJ2-5; maybe TRBD2 (5 bases). Material: PBMCs or T cells enriched from blood (not recorded which). This receptor was taken from a woman aged 30 to 39 who had been exposed to COVID-19. CDR3 in DNA: TGTGCCAGCAGCGTAGATTCCCTAGGAGGCCAAGAGACCCAGTACTTC. Protein product: CASSVDSLGGQETQYF.